This T cell receptor (beta chain) was sequenced for a study of shared clonotypes between healthy human individuals. Across the study: Plates per donor: three CD4 naive, three CD4 memory, two CD8 naive, one CD8 memory.

Sequencing was performed with immunoSEQ multiplex PCR; in TCRdb, only in-frame clones are kept and a portion is missing. The sample yields roughly 2 million clones, roughly 94% seen once. Points on this clone: The target antigen is unknown.

The CDR3 is 15 amino acids. Germline values: CDR1 SNHLY, CDR2 FYNNEI. The V end lost 6 bases, the J end lost 1 base, and 15 bases lay between the germline ends. General observations from the study: Despite large depth, rarefaction showed incomplete sorted-subset sequencing. Some naive CD4 clonotypes, roughly 4.5%, turned up in common across a handful of donors.

The sample consisted of naive CD4+ T cells sorted from blood. The subset here: CD45RA+ positively selected. The chain uses TRBV2 and TRBJ2-5; D could derive from TRBD1 or TRBD2 (6 bases each). The sequence was collected from a man aged 18-30 years in good health. The CDR3 bases are TGTGCCAGCAGCTTTCGGGGGCCATCCCAAGAGACCCAGTACTTC. Its translation is CASSFRGPSQETQYF.